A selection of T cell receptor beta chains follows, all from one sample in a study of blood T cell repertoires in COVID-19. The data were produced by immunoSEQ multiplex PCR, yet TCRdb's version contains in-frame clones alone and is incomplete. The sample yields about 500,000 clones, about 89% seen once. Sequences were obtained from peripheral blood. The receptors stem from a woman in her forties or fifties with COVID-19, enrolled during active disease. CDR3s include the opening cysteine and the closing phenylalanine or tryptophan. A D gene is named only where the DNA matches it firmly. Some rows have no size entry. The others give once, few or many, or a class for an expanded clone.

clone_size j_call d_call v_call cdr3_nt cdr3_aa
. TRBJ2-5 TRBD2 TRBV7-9 TGTGCCAGCAGCTTAGTCGGTAGCGGGGCGGTGGAGACCCAGTACTTC CASSLVGSGAVETQYF
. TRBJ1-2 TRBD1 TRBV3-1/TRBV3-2 TGTGCCAGCAGCCCTCGTGGGGCAGGGGGGAGCTACACCTTC CASSPRGAGGSYTF
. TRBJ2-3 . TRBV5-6 TGTGCCAGCAGCTTGGACTACTACACAGATACGCAGTATTTT CASSLDYYTDTQYF
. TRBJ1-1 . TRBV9 TGTGCCAGCGCACAGGGTGTAGGAACTGAAGCTTTCTTT CASAQGVGTEAFF
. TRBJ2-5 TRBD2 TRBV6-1 TGTGCCAGCAGTGCCACTAGCGGGGGACCCGGGGAGACCCAGTACTTC CASSATSGGPGETQYF
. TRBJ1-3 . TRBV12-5 TGTGCTAGTGGCCGAACAGGGTACGGAAACACCATATATTTT CASGRTGYGNTIYF
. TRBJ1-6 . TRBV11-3 TGTGCCAGCAGCTTAGATTCTTACCCTAACAGGAGCTCCTATAATTCACCCCTCCACTTT CASSLDSYPNRSSYNSPLHF
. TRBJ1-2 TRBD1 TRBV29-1 TGCAGCGTTGAGGCGGGACAGCCCCGAAGCTACACCTTC CSVEAGQPRSYTF
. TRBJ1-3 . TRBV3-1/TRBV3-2 TGTGCCAGCAGCCGCAGGGCGATTGATGGAAACACCATATATTTT CASSRRAIDGNTIYF
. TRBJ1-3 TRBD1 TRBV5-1 TGCGCCAGCAGCTTAGAGGGGGCGTCTGGAAACACCATATATTTT CASSLEGASGNTIYF
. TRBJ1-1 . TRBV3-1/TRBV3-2 TGTGCCAGCAGCCAAGTAGGTGGAATTCCGGGGGCTTTCTTT CASSQVGGIPGAFF
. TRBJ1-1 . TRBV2 TGTGCCTCGGGGGGGAACACTGAAGCTTTCTTT CASGGNTEAFF
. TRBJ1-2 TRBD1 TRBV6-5 TGTGCCAGCAGGATCCCCGGGACAGGTTATGGTGGCTACACCTTC CASRIPGTGYGGYTF
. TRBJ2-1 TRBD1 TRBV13 TGTGCCAGCAGCTACGGGACAGGGGGAAATGAGCAGTTCTTC CASSYGTGGNEQFF
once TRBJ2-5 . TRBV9 TGTGCCAGCAGCGTCCGCGGGGGCGCAGGGGAGACCCAGTACTTC CASSVRGGAGETQYF
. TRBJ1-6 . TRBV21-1 TGTGCCAGCACCAAAAGGGGACAGGGTAGTTATTCACCCCTCCACTTT CASTKRGQGSYSPLHF
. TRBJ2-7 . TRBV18 TGTGCCAGCTCTCCTACCTATCAGAGGTACGAGCAGTACTTC CASSPTYQRYEQYF
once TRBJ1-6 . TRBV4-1 TGCGCCAGCAGGAACCTTGGGAGGGGCAATTCACCCCTCCACTTT CASRNLGRGNSPLHF
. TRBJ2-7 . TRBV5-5 TGTGCCAGCAGCTTGGCTAGGGGTGCCTACGAGCAGTACTTC CASSLARGAYEQYF
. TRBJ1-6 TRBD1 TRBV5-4 TGTGCCAGCAGCTCACAGGGGAGGAATTCACCCCTCCACTTT CASSSQGRNSPLHF
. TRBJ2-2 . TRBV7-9 TGTGCCAGCAGCCTACTAGCAGCACGCGCCGGGGAGCTGTTTTTT CASSLLAARAGELFF
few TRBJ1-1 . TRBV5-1 TGCGCCAGCAGGCAACAAGGGGACACTGAAGCTTTCTTT CASRQQGDTEAFF
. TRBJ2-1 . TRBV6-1 TGTGCCAGCAGTGAAGGGCTGGTGATTAATGAGCAGTTCTTC CASSEGLVINEQFF
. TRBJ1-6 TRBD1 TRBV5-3 TGTGCCAGAAGCCCGCCGGGGGACAGAATGGGTTCACCCCTCCACTTT CARSPPGDRMGSPLHF
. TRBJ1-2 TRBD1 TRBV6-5 TGTGCCAGCACCAGGGACAGGTCGGAGGGAGGCTACACCTTC CASTRDRSEGGYTF
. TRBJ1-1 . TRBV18 TGTGCCAGCTCACCAAGGGAACAGGTATATAACACTGAAGCTTTCTTT CASSPREQVYNTEAFF
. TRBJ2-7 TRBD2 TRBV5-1 TGCGCCAGCAGCTTCGACGGGGGGGCATTCGAGCAGTACTTC CASSFDGGAFEQYF
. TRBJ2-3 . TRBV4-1 TGCGCCAGCAGCCCGATCGGACAGCGAGCGACAGATACGCAGTATTTT CASSPIGQRATDTQYF
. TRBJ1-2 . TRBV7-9 TGTGCCAGCAGCTTCGTAGAAGGCTACACCTTC CASSFVEGYTF
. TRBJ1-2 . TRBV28 TGTGCCAGCAGTTTCTCTGACCTCCAAGAGGGAGATGGCTACACCTTC CASSFSDLQEGDGYTF
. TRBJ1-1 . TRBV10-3 TGTGCCATCAGTGAGTCGAACGATAACAGGCTCAACACTGAAGCTTTCTTT CAISESNDNRLNTEAFF
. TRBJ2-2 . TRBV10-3 TGTGCCATCAGCACCGAGGGAATCACCGGGGAGCTGTTTTTT CAISTEGITGELFF
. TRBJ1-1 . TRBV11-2 TGTGCCAGCAGCTTAGTCGCGGAAGTGGAGACTGAAGCTTTCTTT CASSLVAEVETEAFF
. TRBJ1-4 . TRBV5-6 TGTGCCAGCAGCTTGTGGAGGGATGAAAAACTGTTTTTT CASSLWRDEKLFF
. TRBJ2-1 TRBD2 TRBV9 TGTGCCAGCAGCGTAGAGAGCGGGGCTAAGAGTGAGCAGTTCTTC CASSVESGAKSEQFF
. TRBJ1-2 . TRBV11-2 . CASSFGTGAVDTF
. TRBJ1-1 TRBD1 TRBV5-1 TGCGCCAGCAGCTCCCAGCCGAGGGGGCCCTTAAACACTGAAGCTTTCTTT CASSSQPRGPLNTEAFF
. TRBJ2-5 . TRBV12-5 TGTGCTAGTGGTTGGCGACTAGAATCCCGAGAGACCCAGTACTTC CASGWRLESRETQYF
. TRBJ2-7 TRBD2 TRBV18 TGTGCCAGCTCACCCCTCGGGGGGAATGTTGTTCTGGGCCACGAGCAGTACTTC CASSPLGGNVVLGHEQYF
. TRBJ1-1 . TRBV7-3 TGTGCCAGCAGCGCCCTTGGCGGAGGCCTCAGTGAAGCTTTCTTT CASSALGGGLSEAFF
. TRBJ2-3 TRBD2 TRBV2 TGTGCCACCGCCGTAGGACTAGAGGGCACGCAGTATTTT CATAVGLEGTQYF
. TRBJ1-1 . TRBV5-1 TGCGCCAGCAGCTTGGGCTTAAGCAGGGTGTCTGAAGCTTTCTTT CASSLGLSRVSEAFF
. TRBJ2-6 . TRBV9 TGTGCCAGCAGCCGTGGGGCCAACGTCCTGACTTTC CASSRGANVLTF
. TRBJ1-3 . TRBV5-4 TGTGCCAGCAGCCGGACAGATTTCTCTGGAAACACCATATATTTT CASSRTDFSGNTIYF
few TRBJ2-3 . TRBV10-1 TGCGCCAGCAGTGCGTCGACAGAAGGAACAGATACGCAGTATTTT CASSASTEGTDTQYF
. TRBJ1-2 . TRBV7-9 TGTGCCAGCAGCTCCGACAGCTATCTACCCTATGGCTACACCTTC CASSSDSYLPYGYTF
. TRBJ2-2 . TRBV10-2 TGCGCCAGCAGTGAGGGCAGGGGCGCATATACCGGGGAGCTGTTTTTT CASSEGRGAYTGELFF
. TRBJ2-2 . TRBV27 TGTGCCAGCATGGTATTCGCCAACATCAACACCGGGGAGCTGTTTTTT CASMVFANINTGELFF
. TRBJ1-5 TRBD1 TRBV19 TGTGCCAGTAGTAGACAGGGCGCGATCAATCAGCCCCAGCATTTT CASSRQGAINQPQHF
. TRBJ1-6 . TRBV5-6 TGTGCCAGCAGCGTCCACGGAGGACCCCTCCACTTT CASSVHGGPLHF
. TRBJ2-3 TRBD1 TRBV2 TGTGCCAGCACGGAGGGACAGGGGGCGACAGATACGCAGTATTTT CASTEGQGATDTQYF
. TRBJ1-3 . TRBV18 TGTGCCAGCTCACCACCAAGTCTGGTCAGGGGTGGAAACACCATATATTTT CASSPPSLVRGGNTIYF
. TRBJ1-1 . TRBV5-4 TGTGCCAGCAGCTTGGCCGTGAGTAAGAACACTGAAGCTTTCTTT CASSLAVSKNTEAFF
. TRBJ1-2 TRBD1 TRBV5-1 TGCGCCAGCAGCCCCACACACGGACAGGGGGACTATGGCTACACCTTC CASSPTHGQGDYGYTF
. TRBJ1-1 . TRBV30 TGTGCCTGGGCGGTACACGCGAACACTGAAGCTTTCTTT CAWAVHANTEAFF
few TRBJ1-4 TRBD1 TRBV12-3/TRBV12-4 TGTGCCAGCAGTGGACAGGGGGACGAAAAACTGTTTTTT CASSGQGDEKLFF